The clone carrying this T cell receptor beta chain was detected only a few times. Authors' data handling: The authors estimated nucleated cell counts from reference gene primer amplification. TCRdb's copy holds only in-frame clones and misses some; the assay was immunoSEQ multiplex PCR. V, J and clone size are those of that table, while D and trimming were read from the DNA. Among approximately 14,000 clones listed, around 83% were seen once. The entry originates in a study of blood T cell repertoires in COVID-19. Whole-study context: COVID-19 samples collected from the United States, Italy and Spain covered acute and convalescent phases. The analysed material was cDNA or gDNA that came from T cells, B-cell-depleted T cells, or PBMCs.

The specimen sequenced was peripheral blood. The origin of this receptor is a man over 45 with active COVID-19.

The DNA of the CDR3 is TGTGCCAGCAGCTTACTTGCGGGGGGCCACGAGCAGTACTTC. Its protein is CASSLLAGGHEQYF. The chain uses TRBV7-8 and TRBJ2-7; 8 bases are shared with TRBD2. V lost 2 bases to trimming and J lost 5 bases; unmatched junction nucleotides: 5. CDR1 is SGHVS and CDR2 is FQNEAQ in the germline V gene. The CDR3 is made up of 14 amino acids.